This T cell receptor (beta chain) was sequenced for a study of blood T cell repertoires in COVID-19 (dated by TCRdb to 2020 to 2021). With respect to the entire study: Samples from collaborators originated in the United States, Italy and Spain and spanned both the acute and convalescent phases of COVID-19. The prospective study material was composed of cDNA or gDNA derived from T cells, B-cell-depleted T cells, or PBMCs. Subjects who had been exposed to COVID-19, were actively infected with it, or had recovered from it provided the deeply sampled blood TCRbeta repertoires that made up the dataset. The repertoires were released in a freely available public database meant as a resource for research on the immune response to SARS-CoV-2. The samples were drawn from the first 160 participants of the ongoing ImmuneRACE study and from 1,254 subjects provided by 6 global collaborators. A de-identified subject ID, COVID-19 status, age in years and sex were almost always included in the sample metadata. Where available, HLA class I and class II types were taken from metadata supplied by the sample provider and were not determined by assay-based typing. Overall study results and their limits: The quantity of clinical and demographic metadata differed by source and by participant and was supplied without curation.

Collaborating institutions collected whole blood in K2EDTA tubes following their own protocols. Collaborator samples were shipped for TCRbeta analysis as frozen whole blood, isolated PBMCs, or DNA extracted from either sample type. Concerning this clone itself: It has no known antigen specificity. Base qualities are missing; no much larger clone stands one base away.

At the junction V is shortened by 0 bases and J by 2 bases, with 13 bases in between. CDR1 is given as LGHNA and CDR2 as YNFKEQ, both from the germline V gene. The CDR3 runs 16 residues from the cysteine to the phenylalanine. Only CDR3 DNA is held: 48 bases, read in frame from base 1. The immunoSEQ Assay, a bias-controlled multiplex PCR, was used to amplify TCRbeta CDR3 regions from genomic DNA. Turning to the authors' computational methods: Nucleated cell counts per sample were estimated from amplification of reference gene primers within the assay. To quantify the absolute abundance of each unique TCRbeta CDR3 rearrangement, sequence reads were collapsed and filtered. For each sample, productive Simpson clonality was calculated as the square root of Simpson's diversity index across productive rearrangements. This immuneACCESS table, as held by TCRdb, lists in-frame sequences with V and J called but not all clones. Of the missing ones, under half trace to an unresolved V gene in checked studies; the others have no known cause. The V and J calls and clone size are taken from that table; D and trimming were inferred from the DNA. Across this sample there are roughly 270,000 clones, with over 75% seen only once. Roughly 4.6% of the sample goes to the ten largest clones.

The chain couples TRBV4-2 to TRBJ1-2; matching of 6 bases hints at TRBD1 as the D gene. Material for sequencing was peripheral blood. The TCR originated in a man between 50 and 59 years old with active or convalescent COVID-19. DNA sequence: TGTGCCAGCAGCCAAGAGGGGATCGGACAGAACTATGGCTACACCTTC. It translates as CASSQEGIGQNYGYTF.